This record concerns one TCR beta chain sequence. No antigen is known for it. The junction does not match germline at one end; this may be a read error. This sample is part of a study of graft-versus-host responses after intestinal transplantation (dated by TCRdb to the early 2020s). The study in broad terms: Recipients received multivisceral, liver-intestinal, or isolated intestinal transplants. Every recipient was given anti-thymocyte globulin induction, followed by 2 to 4 years of maintenance tacrolimus and steroids. A peak of at least 4% donor T cells among recipient peripheral blood mononuclear cells was the definition used for donor T cell macrochimerism. Of the approximately 24 intestinal transplant recipients enrolled in the cohort, one of whom was a retransplant, a few patients without pretransplant specimens were excluded. Instead of going to the commercial service, samples from a few later patients were sequenced in-house on an Illumina MiSeq and processed with MiXCR. After intestinal transplantation, graft-versus-host and host-versus-graft alloreactive T cell clones were followed in the graft, circulation and bone marrow using bulk TCR-beta CDR3 sequencing. Alloreactive clones were identified by sequencing pre-transplant mixed lymphocyte reaction products and comparing these products with unstimulated pre-transplant donor and recipient T cells. Findings and caveats that apply to the study as a whole: GvH clones were found in recipient bone marrow, and some of the GvH clones appeared earlier in ileal mucosa or blood, which is consistent with an intestinal mucosal origin. The relatively low number and heterogeneity of intestinal transplant patients limited the conclusions. High GvH to HvG T cell clonal ratios were observed in the allografts of patients with donor T cell macrochimerism. Early after transplant, peak levels of circulating GvH clones were associated with declines in HvG clones.

The method behind the library was the immunoSEQ multiplex PCR assay. For most patients, genomic DNA was isolated with the Qiagen DNeasy Blood and Tissue Kit and shipped frozen to Adaptive Biotechnologies for TCR sequencing. Adaptive Biotechnologies carried out high-throughput TCR-beta CDR3 sequencing of genomic DNA for most patients. In the original analysis: TCR sequencing data were retrieved from Adaptive's ImmunoSEQ software for roughly 17 patients, whereas a few other patients were processed with MiXCR and VDJtools. CD4 versus CD8 sorting errors were corrected by removing sequences found in both subsets at a frequency ratio below 5:1. CDR3 nucleotide sequences shared by donor and recipient were removed because the origin of these sequences could not be assigned. Alloreactive clones required at least 2-fold expansion over unstimulated cells and minimum CFSE-low frequency of 0.002% (template counts) or 0.001% (read counts). Clones detected in sequenced pre-transplant spleen, lymph node, or MLR CFSE-low populations of the donor or recipient were defined as mappable. Cumulative frequency of alloreactive clones was calculated as a percentage of all sequences weighted by copy number. Held by TCRdb, this immuneACCESS table contains in-frame sequences only and omits some clones. Under half of the omission traces to an unresolved V gene where checked; the cause of the rest is unknown. V and J calls and clone size come straight from that table; D and trimming were deduced from the DNA. Within this sample are 130,000 to 150,000 clones, with over 90% of them counted one time only. The top ten constitute about 0.2% of the sample.

The sample's time point, from its label and the paper: cells obtained before transplantation from donor or recipient. CD3+CD4+ and CD3+CD8+ populations were FACS-sorted from unstimulated pre-transplant donor and recipient cells taken from spleen or lymph nodes. CDR1 SSHAT and CDR2 FNYEAQ were looked up in the germline V gene (reference sequence). Including the terminal cysteine and phenylalanine, the CDR3 comprises 21 residues. Of the read, only the CDR3 DNA is kept; its 63 bases are in frame from base 1. Recombination connected TRBV7-7 to TRBJ2-1; the central 8 bases match TRBD2. The TCR comes from a human donor who received an intestinal transplant. The specimen was unstimulated CD4+ T cells sorted from spleen or lymph node cells, collected before intestinal transplant. The CDR3 corresponds to CASSQGLWDLAGRSSYNEQFF. The sequence in DNA is TGTGCTAGCAGCCAGGGACTCTGGGATTTAGCGGGACGAAGCTCCTACAATGAGCAGTTCTTC. With the portions outside the CDR3 filled from the reference TRBV7-7 and TRBJ2-1 genes, the complete variable region becomes GAGVSQSPRYKVTKRGQDVTLRCDPISSHATLYWYQQALGQGPEFLTYFNYEAQPDKSGLPSDRFSAERPEGSISTLTIQRTEQRDSAMYRCASSQGLWDLAGRSSYNEQFFGPGTRLTVL.